The sequence of this TCR beta chain was determined in a study of T cells after posttransplantation cyclophosphamide. Findings and caveats of the study: After PTCy, TRB diversity resembled that of CNI/methotrexate controls. TRB overlap between skin or GI tissue T cells and blood was limited. Later blood repertoires were often dominated by clones from the donor CD8+ memory compartment.

By its share, this clone is medium-sized. Its target is not known. Busulfan-fludarabine conditioning, marrow transplant, and cyclophosphamide on days +3 and +4 were administered. The CDR3 loop spans 14 amino acids. Trimming shortened V by 5 bases and J by 8 bases, and 16 bases separated the two germline ends. The V gene's germline CDR1 is LNHDA and CDR2 SQIVND (reference sequence). Libraries were prepared by immunoSEQ multiplex PCR; TCRdb keeps only in-frame clonotypes and omits some of them. The table has approximately 39,000 clones, roughly 78% seen once. The rearrangement uses TRBV19 and TRBJ2-1; possible D gene TRBD2, 5 bases. The material sequenced was CD4+ T cells sorted from blood, taken 1,800 to 2,000 days after a stem cell transplant with posttransplant cyclophosphamide. The receptor comes from a female patient between 35 and 55 years old who received an allogeneic stem cell transplant from a related donor, was CMV-positive, and had no GVHD. Some of the T cells might come from the graft donor. CDR3 in DNA: TGTGCCAGTAGTGTGGGCCCCCCCGGGGATGAGCAGTTCTTC. It is translated as CASSVGPPGDEQFF.